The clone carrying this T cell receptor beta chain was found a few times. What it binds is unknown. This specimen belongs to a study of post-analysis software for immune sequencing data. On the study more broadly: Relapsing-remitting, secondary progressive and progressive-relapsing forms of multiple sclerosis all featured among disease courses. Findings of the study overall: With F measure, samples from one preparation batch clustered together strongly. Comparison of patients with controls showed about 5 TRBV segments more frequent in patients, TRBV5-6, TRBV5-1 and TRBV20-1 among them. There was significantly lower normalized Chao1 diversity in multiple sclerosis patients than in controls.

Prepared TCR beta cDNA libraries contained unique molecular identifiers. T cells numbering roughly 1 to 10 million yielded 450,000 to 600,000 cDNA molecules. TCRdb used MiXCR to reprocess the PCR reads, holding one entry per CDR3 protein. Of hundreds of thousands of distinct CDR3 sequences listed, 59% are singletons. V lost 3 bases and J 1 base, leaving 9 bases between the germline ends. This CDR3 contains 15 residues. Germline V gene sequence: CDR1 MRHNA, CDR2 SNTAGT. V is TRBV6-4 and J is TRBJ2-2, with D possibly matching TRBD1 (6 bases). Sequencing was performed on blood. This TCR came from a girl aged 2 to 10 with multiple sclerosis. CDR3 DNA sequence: TGTGCCAGCAGTGAGGGGGCAGGGAACACCGGGGAGCTGTTTTTT. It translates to CASSEGAGNTGELFF.